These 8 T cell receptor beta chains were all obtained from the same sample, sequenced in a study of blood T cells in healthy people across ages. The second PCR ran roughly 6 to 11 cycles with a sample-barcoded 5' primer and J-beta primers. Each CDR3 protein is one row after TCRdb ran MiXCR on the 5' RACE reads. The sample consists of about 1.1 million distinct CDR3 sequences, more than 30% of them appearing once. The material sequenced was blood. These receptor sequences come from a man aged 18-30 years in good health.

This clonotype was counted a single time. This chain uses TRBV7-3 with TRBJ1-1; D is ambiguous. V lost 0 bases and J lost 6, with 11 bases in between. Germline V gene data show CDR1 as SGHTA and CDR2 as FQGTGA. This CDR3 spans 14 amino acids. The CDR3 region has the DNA TGTGCCAGCAGCTTAACGGTGGGAGACCCTGAAGCTTTCTTT. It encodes CASSLTVGDPEAFF.

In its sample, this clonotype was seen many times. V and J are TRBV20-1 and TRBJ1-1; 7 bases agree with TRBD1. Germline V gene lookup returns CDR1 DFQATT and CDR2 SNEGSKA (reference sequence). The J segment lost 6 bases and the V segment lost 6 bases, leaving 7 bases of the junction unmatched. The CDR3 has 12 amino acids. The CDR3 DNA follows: TGCAGTGCAAATGGACAGGCTCCTGAAGCTTTCTTT. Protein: CSANGQAPEAFF.

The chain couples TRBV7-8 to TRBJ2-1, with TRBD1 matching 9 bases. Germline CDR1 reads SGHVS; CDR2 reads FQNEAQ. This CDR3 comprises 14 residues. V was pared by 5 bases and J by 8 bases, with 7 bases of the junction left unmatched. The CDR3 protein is CASSPWDRADEQFF. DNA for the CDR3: TGTGCCAGCAGCCCGTGGGACAGGGCCGATGAGCAGTTCTTC. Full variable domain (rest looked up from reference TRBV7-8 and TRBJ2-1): GAGVSQSPRYKVAKRGQDVALRCDPISGHVSLFWYQQALGQGPEFLTYFQNEAQLDKSGLPSDRFFAERPEGSVSTLKIQRTQQEDSAVYLCASSPWDRADEQFFGPGTRLTVL.

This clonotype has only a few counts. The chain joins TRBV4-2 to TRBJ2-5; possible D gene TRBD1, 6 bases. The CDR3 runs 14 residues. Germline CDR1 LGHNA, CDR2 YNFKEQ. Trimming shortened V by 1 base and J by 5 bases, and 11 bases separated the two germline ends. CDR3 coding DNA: TGTGCCAGCAGCCAAGCGAACAGGGTTGAGACCCAGTACTTC. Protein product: CASSQANRVETQYF.

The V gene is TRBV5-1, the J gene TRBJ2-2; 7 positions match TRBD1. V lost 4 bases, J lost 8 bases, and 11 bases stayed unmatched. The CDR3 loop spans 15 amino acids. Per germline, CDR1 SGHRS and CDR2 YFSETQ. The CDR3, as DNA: TGCGCCAGCAGCCAGGGGACAGTAGGAGTTGGGGAGCTGTTTTTT. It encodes CASSQGTVGVGELFF.

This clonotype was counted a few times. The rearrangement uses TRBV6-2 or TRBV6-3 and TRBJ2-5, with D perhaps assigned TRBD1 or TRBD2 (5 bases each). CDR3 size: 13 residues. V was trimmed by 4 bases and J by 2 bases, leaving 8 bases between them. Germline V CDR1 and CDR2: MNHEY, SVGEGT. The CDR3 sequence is CASSWGIQETQYF. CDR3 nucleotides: TGTGCCAGCAGTTGGGGGATTCAAGAGACCCAGTACTTC.

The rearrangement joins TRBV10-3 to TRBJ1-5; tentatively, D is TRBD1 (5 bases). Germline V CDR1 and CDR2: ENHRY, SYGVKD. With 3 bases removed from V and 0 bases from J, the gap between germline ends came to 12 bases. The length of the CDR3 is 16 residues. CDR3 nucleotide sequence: TGTGCCATCAGTGACCCGACAGAGAATAGCAATCAGCCCCAGCATTTT. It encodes CAISDPTENSNQPQHF.

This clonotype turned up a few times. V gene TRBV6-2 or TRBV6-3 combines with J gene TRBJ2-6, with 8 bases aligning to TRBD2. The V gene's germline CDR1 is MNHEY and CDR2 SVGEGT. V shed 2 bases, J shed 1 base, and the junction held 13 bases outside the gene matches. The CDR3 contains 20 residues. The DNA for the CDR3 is TGTGCCAGCAGTTACAGGGGACTTAGCGGGGCCCATTCTGGGGCCAACGTCCTGACTTTC. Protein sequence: CASSYRGLSGAHSGANVLTF.